This passage covers 14 T cell receptor beta chains from one sample sequenced in a study of blood T cell repertoires in COVID-19. The repertoire was sequenced with immunoSEQ multiplex PCR; TCRdb's copy has only in-frame clones and lacks some. The sample carries 200,000 or so clones, approximately 90% recorded once. The sequencing sample was made of PBMCs or T cells enriched from blood (not recorded which). The receptors come from a young woman in a cohort exposed to, infected with or recovered from COVID-19 (not recorded which).

The chain uses TRBV7-9 and TRBJ2-1, with 7 positions matching TRBD1. Looked up from germline, CDR1 is SEHNR and CDR2 is FQNEAQ (reference sequence). V lost 5 bases to trimming and J lost 5 bases; unmatched junction nucleotides: 12. This CDR3 is 16 amino acids long. The CDR3 here is CASSRAVGGGNNEQFF. The DNA of the CDR3 is TGTGCCAGCAGCAGGGCGGTAGGGGGCGGTAACAATGAGCAGTTCTTC.

This clone has ten or more counts. The rearrangement links TRBV4-1 to TRBJ1-2, with D possibly being TRBD1 (5 bases). This CDR3 has 15 amino acids. Per the germline V gene, CDR1 is MGHRA and CDR2 is YSYEKL. V was clipped by 3 bases and J by 8 bases, with 19 bases between them. The CDR3 DNA reads TGCGCCAGCAGCCAGGAACCGGGCCTCGGGGGAGGCTACACCTTC. Residues: CASSQEPGLGGGYTF.

V is TRBV6-4 and J is TRBJ1-5; D possibly corresponds to TRBD1 (6 bases). CDR3 length: 14 residues. The V gene's germline CDR1 is MRHNA and CDR2 SNTAGT. V lost 5 bases to trimming and J lost 2 bases, with 10 bases between them. The chain's CDR3 is CASSQTGGNQPQHF. CDR3 bases: TGTGCCAGCAGTCAGACAGGAGGCAATCAGCCCCAGCATTTT.

V is TRBV7-9 and J is TRBJ1-4; unclear D gene. Deletions cut 4 bases from V and 2 bases from J, with 11 bases between. The CDR3 spans 15 residues. Germline lookup yields CDR1 SEHNR and CDR2 FQNEAQ (reference sequence). The CDR3 region is CASSSRARTNEKLFF. In DNA form, the CDR3 reads TGTGCCAGCAGCTCGCGGGCGCGGACTAATGAAAAACTGTTTTTT. Based on the CDR3 plus reference TRBV7-9 and TRBJ1-4, the full variable domain is DTGVSQNPRHKITKRGQNVTFRCDPISEHNRLYWYRQTLGQGPEFLTYFQNEAQLEKSRLLSDRFSAERPKGSFSTLEIQRTEQGDSAMYLCASSSRARTNEKLFFGSGTQLSVL.

The V and J genes are TRBV6-5 and TRBJ1-1; 8 bases line up with TRBD1. V lost 4 bases, J lost 1 base, and 8 bases stayed unmatched. CDR1 and CDR2 (germline): MNHEY, SVGAGI. This CDR3 comprises 16 residues. This CDR3 is CASSLKSGQANTEAFF. DNA of the CDR3: TGTGCCAGCAGTTTAAAATCGGGACAGGCGAACACTGAAGCTTTCTTT.

The chain combines TRBV6-5 with TRBJ1-1; D may be TRBD1 (6 bases). The CDR3 contains 13 residues. Trimming took 4 bases from V and 7 from J, leaving 13 bases between them. Germline CDR1 MNHEY, CDR2 SVGAGI. In DNA, the CDR3 is TGTGCCAGCAGTTGGGGGGGCGAGAGTGAAGCTTTCTTT. Its translation: CASSWGGESEAFF.

This chain links TRBV4-2 with TRBJ1-2; D not certain. From germline, CDR1 is LGHNA and CDR2 YNFKEQ. This CDR3 is built from 12 residues. The V and J ends lost 3 bases and 2 bases respectively, with 4 bases between them. The CDR3 DNA reads as TGTGCCAGCAGCCAGTCAAACTATGGCTACACCTTC. This encodes CASSQSNYGYTF.

The chain uses TRBV11-1 and TRBJ1-2; TRBD1 matches 8 bases. V trimming: 7 bases; J trimming: 3 bases; junction bases outside the gene matches: 4. Germline V gene lookup returns CDR1 SGHAT and CDR2 FQDESV (reference sequence). This CDR3 region has 13 residues. The CDR3 bases are TGTGCCAGCACCACGGGACAGGACTATGGCTACACCTTC. This gives the protein CASTTGQDYGYTF.

This clone has a single count. The rearrangement links TRBV4-2 to TRBJ1-4, with D tentatively TRBD1 (6 bases). CDR3 length equals 17 residues. V was clipped by 0 bases and J by 8 bases, with 19 bases between them. Germline loops: CDR1 LGHNA, CDR2 YNFKEQ. The CDR3 region has the DNA TGTGCCAGCAGCCAAGATTACTCAGGGGCAGGGGACGAAAAACTGTTTTTT. Its translation: CASSQDYSGAGDEKLFF.

V and J are TRBV7-9 and TRBJ2-1; 7 positions agree with TRBD2. The CDR3 runs to 15 residues. V gave up 4 bases and J gave up 5 bases; unmatched junction bases: 8. Germline loops: CDR1 SEHNR, CDR2 FQNEAQ (reference sequence). CDR3 DNA sequence: TGTGCCAGCAGCTCCCTCCGGGACTACGACAATGAGCAGTTCTTC. Encoded protein: CASSSLRDYDNEQFF.

This clone came up once. Other DNA sequences in this sample translate to the same CDR3. V usage is TRBV9 and J usage is TRBJ1-3; D ambiguous. The CDR3 extends over 16 amino acids. With 1 base removed from V and 0 bases from J, the gap between germline ends came to 11 bases. Germline V CDR1 and CDR2: SGDLS, YYNGEE. The CDR3 bases are TGTGCCAGCAGCGTAAGCACGGGAACCTCTGGAAACACCATATATTTT. The encoded protein is CASSVSTGTSGNTIYF.

The CDR3 coding sequence is TGTGCCAGTCTGGGAGAAAGGGACGAGCAGTACTTC. Translation: CASLGERDEQYF. The rearrangement links TRBV19 to TRBJ2-7, with D perhaps TRBD2 (5 bases). The V and J ends lost 8 bases and 5 bases respectively, with 13 bases between them. Germline V gene sequence: CDR1 LNHDA, CDR2 SQIVND (reference sequence). CDR3 size: 12 residues.

This chain uses TRBV4-1 with TRBJ2-7; 10 positions agree with TRBD2. V gave up 0 bases and J gave up 0 bases; unmatched junction bases: 8. Germline values: CDR1 MGHRA, CDR2 YSYEKL. The CDR3 loop spans 18 amino acids. This CDR3 is CASSQEGVAGGYSYEQYF. CDR3 DNA: TGCGCCAGCAGCCAAGAAGGGGTAGCGGGAGGTTACTCCTACGAGCAGTACTTC.

The table lists this clone with a few counts. The chain couples TRBV25-1 to TRBJ1-6; D might be TRBD1 (6 bases). Germline V lookup: CDR1 MGHDK, CDR2 SYGVNS. The CDR3 contains 15 residues. V was clipped by 4 bases and J by 8 bases, with 15 bases between them. The CDR3 region has the DNA TGTGCCAGCAGTGCCGAGGACAGAATATATTCACCCCTCCACTTT. Translating it yields CASSAEDRIYSPLHF.